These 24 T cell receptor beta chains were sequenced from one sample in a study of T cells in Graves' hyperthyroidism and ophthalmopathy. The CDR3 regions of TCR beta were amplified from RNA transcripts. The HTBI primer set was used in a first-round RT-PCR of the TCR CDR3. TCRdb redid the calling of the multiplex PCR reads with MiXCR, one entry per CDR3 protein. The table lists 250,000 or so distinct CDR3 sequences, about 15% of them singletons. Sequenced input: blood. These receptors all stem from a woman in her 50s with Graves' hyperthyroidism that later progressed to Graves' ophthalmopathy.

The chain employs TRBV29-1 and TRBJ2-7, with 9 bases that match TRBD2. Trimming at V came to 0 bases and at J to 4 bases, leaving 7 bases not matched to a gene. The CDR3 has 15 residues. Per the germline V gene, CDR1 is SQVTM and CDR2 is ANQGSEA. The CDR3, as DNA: TGCAGCGTTGAAGATAGACGACTAGCGGCTTACGAGCAGTACTTC. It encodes CSVEDRRLAAYEQYF.

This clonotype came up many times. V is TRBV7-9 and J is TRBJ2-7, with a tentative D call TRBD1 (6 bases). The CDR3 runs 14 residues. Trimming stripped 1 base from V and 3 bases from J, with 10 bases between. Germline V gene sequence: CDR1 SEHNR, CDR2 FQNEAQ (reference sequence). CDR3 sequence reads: CASSLGQANYEQYF. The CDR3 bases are TGTGCCAGCAGCTTAGGACAGGCGAACTACGAGCAGTACTTC.

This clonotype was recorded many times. The CDR3 spells CASSDPGLGELFF. The CDR3 nucleotides read TGCGCCAGCAGTGATCCCGGGTTAGGGGAGCTGTTTTTT. The rearrangement links TRBV10-1 to TRBJ2-2, with D unresolved. CDR3 length: 13 residues. V gave up 3 bases and J gave up 8 bases, with 10 bases separating them. Per the germline V gene, CDR1 is WNHNN and CDR2 is SYGVQD (reference sequence).

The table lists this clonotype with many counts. The chain's CDR3 is CASWWDTEAFF. In nucleotides, the CDR3 is TGTGCCAGTTGGTGGGACACTGAAGCTTTCTTT. The chain employs TRBV28 and TRBJ1-1, with D uncertain. CDR3 length equals 11 residues. Between the trimmed V and J ends, which lost 9 bases and 3 bases, there was a span of 8 bases. CDR1 is MDHEN and CDR2 is SYDVKM in the germline V gene. Based on the CDR3 plus reference TRBV28 and TRBJ1-1, the full variable domain is DVKVTQSSRYLVKRTGEKVFLECVQDMDHENMFWYRQDPGLGLRLIYFSYDVKMKEKGDIPEGYSVSREKKERFSLILESASTNQTSMYLCASWWDTEAFFGQGTRLTVV.

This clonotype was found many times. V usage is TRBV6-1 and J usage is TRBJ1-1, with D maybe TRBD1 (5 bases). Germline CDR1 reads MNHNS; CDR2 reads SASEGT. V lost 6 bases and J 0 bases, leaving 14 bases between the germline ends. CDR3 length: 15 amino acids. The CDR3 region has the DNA TGTGCCAGCAGGGGGCGGGAAGCCATGAACACTGAAGCTTTCTTT. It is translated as CASRGREAMNTEAFF.

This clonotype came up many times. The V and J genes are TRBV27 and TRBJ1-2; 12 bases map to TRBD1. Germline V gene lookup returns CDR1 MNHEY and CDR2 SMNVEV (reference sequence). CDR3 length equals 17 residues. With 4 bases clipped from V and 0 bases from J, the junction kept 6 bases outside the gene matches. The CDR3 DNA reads TGTGCCAGCAGTTCTGGGACAGGGGGCCTAACTAACTATGGCTACACCTTC. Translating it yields CASSSGTGGLTNYGYTF.

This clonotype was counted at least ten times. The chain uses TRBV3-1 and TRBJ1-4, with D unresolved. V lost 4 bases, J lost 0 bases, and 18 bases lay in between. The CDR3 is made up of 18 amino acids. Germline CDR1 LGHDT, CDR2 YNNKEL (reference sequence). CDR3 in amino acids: CASSLLHTAGATNEKLFF. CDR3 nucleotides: TGTGCCAGCAGCCTCCTCCACACGGCAGGTGCAACTAATGAAAAACTGTTTTTT.

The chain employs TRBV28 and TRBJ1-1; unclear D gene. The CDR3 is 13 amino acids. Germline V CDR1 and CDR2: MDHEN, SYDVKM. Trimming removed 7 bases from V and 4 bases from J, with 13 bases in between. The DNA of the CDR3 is TGTGCCAGCACCCCTGAGAGGCTCACTGAAGCTTTCTTT. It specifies CASTPERLTEAFF.

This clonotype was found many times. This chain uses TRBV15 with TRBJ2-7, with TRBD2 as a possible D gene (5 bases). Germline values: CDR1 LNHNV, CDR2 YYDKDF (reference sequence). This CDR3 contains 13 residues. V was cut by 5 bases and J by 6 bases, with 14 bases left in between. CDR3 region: CATSGQNEGEQYF. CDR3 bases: TGTGCCACCAGCGGGCAGAACGAGGGCGAGCAGTACTTC.

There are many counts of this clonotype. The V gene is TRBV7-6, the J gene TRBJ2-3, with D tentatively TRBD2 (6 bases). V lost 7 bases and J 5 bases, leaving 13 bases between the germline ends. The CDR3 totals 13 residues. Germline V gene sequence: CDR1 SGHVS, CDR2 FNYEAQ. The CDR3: CASIGGVGDTQYF. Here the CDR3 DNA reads TGTGCCAGCATTGGAGGGGTTGGAGATACGCAGTATTTT.

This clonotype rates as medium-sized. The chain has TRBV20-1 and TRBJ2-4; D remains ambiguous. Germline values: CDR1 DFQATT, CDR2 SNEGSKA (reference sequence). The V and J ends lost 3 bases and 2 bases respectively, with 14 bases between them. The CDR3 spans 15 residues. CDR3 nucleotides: TGCAGTGCTAGTGGGTCCTACAACCCCAAAAACATTCAGTACTTC. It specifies CSASGSYNPKNIQYF.

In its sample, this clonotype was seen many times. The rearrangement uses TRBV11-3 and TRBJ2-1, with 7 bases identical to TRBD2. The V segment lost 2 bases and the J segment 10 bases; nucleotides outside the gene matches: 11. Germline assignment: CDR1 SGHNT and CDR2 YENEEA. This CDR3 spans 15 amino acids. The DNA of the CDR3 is TGTGCCAGCAGCTTATCGGTCTCGCGGGAGAACGAGCAGTTCTTC. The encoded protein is CASSLSVSRENEQFF.

CDR3 sequence reads: CASSAGGGAGGRNNEQFF. DNA of the CDR3: TGCGCCAGCAGCGCTGGGGGGGGAGCGGGAGGGCGGAACAATGAGCAGTTCTTC. V gene TRBV5-1 combines with J gene TRBJ2-1, with TRBD2 matching 10 bases. The germline gives CDR1 SGHRS, CDR2 YFSETQ. The junction had 15 bases not matched to a gene; V was cut back by 4 bases and J by 5 bases. The CDR3 spans 18 residues.

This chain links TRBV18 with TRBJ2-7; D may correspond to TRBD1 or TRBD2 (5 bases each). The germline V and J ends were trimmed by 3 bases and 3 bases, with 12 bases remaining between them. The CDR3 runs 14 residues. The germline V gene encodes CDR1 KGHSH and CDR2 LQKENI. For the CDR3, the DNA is TGTGCCAGCTCACCCGGGGCAGGATACTACGAGCAGTACTTC. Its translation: CASSPGAGYYEQYF.

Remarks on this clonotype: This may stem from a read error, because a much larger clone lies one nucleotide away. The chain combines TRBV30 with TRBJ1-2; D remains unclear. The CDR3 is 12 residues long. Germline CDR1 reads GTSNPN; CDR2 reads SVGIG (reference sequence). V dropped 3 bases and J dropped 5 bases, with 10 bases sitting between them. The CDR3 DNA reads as TGTGCCTGGAGCCGGGAAGAATATGGCTACACCTTC. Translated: CAWSREEYGYTF.

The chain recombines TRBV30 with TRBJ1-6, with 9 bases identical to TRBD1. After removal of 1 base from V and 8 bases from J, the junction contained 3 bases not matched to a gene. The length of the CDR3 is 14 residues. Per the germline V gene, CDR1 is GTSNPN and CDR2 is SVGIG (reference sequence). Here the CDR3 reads CAWSAWTGDSPLHF. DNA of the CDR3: TGTGCCTGGAGTGCGTGGACAGGGGATTCACCCCTCCACTTT.

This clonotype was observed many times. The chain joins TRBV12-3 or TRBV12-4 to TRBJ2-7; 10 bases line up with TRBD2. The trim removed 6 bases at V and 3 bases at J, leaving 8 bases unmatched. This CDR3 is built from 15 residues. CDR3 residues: CASRTLAGKIYEQYF. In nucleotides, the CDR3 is TGTGCCAGCAGGACACTAGCGGGAAAGATCTACGAGCAGTACTTC.

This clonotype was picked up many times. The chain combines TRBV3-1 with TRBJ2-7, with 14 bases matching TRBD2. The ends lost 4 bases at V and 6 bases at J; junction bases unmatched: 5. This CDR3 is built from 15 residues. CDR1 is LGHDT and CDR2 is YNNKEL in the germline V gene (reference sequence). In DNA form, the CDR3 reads TGTGCCAGCAGCCCGGGACTAGCGGGAGCTCGCGAGCAGTACTTC. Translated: CASSPGLAGAREQYF.

CDR3 residues: CASKTGGPYEQYF. CDR3 bases: TGTGCCAGCAAAACGGGAGGGCCCTACGAGCAGTACTTC. This sequence joins TRBV2 and TRBJ2-7, with TRBD2 matching 8 bases. V lost 7 bases, J lost 2 bases, and 4 bases stayed unmatched. Germline V gene lookup returns CDR1 SNHLY and CDR2 FYNNEI. The CDR3 runs to 13 residues.

The CDR3, as DNA: TGTGCCAGCAGCCCCGTCACAGGGGACAATCAGCCCCAGCATTTT. It encodes CASSPVTGDNQPQHF. The chain uses TRBV7-9 and TRBJ1-5; TRBD1 matches 7 bases. Per the germline V gene, CDR1 is SEHNR and CDR2 is FQNEAQ (reference sequence). Trimming at V came to 5 bases and at J to 3 bases, leaving 7 bases not matched to a gene. CDR3 length: 15 amino acids.

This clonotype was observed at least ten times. The CDR3 reads CASSLSGTGAGGYTF. The CDR3 nucleotides are TGTGCCAGCAGTTTATCCGGGACAGGGGCGGGCGGCTACACCTTC. The V and J genes are TRBV28 and TRBJ1-2; 10 nucleotides match TRBD1. Trimming removed 1 base from V and 8 bases from J; junction bases left unmatched: 7. CDR3 length equals 15 residues. CDR1 is MDHEN and CDR2 is SYDVKM in the germline V gene.

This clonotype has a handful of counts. DNA of the CDR3: TGTGCCAGCAGTTTCGGACTAGCGGTGACAATGGGGACGCAGTATTTT. This encodes CASSFGLAVTMGTQYF. The genes are TRBV27 and TRBJ2-3, with 10 bases fitting TRBD2. CDR1 MNHEY and CDR2 SMNVEV come from the germline V gene (reference sequence). The V gene end was trimmed by 3 bases and the J gene end by 9 bases; junction bases not matched to a gene: 12. The length of the CDR3 is 16 residues.

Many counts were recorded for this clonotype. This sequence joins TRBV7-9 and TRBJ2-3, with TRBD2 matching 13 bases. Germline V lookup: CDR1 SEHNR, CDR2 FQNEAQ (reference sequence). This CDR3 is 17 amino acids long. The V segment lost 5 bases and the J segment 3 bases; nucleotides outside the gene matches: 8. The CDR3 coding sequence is TGTGCCAGCAGCCCAACCAGGACTAGCGGGAGAACAGATACGCAGTATTTT. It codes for CASSPTRTSGRTDTQYF.

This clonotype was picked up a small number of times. The CDR3 DNA sequence: TGCAGTCATATCGAGGGGACCGGGGAGCTGTTTTTT. Translating it yields CSHIEGTGELFF. The chain has TRBV20-1 and TRBJ2-2; D might be TRBD1 or TRBD2, each matching 5 bases. Germline V gene sequence: CDR1 DFQATT, CDR2 SNEGSKA (reference sequence). This CDR3 region has 12 residues. V was trimmed by 8 bases and J by 5 bases, leaving 12 bases between them.